This T cell receptor beta chain is from a study of T cell responses to AZD1222 COVID-19 vaccine. Findings and limits, study-wide: It should be noted that donors were predominantly white British and more often female, and clonal diversity was possibly underestimated. When two AZD1222 doses had been given, Spike-specific TCR breadth and depth rose. All repertoire sampling was performed exclusively after the peak T cell response. Baseline serostatus was positive in only a handful of AZD1222 recipients.

Data came from immunoSEQ multiplex PCR; TCRdb stores just in-frame clones and leaves some out. The data hold 150,000 to 200,000 clones, with roughly 94% observed a single time. CDR3 length: 15 residues. Germline-derived CDR1 and CDR2 are WSHSY and SAAADI. Trimming took 4 bases from V and 3 from J; bases not matched to a gene: 9. In regard to this clone: What it recognizes is unknown.

This TCR was recovered from an adult who received the AZD1222 COVID-19 vaccine. The material sequenced was peripheral blood, taken 28 days after the second AZD1222 dose. The V call is TRBV10-2, the J call TRBJ2-7, with 7 bases fitting TRBD2. CDR3 sequence (DNA): TGCGCCAGCAGTGTGTGGGGCGGGAGCATCTACGAGCAGTACTTC. Protein product: CASSVWGGSIYEQYF.